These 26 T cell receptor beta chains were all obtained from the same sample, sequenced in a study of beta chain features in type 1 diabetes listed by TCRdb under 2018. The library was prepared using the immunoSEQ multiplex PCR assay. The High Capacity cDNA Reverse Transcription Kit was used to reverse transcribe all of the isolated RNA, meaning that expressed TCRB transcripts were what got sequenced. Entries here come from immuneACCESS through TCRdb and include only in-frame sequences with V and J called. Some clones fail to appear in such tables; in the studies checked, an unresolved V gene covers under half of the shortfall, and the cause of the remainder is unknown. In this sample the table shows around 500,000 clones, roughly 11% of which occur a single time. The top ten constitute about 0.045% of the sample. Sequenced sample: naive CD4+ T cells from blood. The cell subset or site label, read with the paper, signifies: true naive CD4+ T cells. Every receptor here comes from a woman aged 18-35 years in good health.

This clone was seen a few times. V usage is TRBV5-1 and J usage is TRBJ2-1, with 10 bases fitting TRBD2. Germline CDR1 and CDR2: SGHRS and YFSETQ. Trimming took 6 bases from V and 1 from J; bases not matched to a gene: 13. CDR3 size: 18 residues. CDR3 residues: CASTLGRLAGVSYNEQFF. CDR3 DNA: TGCGCCAGCACCCTGGGTCGGCTAGCGGGAGTATCCTACAATGAGCAGTTCTTC.

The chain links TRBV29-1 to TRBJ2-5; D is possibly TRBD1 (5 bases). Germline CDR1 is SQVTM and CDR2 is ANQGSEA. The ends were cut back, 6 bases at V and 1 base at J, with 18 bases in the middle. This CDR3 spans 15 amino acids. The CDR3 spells CSVLKGASFQETQYF. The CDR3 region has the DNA TGCAGCGTCCTGAAAGGGGCCTCTTTCCAAGAGACCCAGTACTTC.

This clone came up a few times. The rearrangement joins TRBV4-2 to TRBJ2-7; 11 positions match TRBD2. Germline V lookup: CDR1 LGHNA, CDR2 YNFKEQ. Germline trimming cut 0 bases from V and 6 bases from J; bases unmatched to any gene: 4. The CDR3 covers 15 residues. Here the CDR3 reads CASSQERLAGGEQYF. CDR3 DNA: TGTGCCAGCAGCCAAGAGCGGCTAGCGGGAGGCGAGCAGTACTTC.

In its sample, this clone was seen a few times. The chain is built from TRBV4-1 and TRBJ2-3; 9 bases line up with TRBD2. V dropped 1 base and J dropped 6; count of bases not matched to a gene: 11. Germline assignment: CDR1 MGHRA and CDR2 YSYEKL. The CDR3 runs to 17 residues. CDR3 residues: CASSQGPSGEPKDTQYF. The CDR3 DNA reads TGCGCCAGCAGCCAAGGACCTAGCGGGGAACCCAAGGATACGCAGTATTTT.

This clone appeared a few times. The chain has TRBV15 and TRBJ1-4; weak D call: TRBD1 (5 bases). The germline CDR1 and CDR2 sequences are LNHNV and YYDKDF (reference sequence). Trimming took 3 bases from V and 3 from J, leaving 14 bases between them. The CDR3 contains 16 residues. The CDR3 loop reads CATSRDKGKANEKLFF. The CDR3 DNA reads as TGTGCCACCAGCAGGGACAAGGGCAAGGCTAATGAAAAACTGTTTTTT.

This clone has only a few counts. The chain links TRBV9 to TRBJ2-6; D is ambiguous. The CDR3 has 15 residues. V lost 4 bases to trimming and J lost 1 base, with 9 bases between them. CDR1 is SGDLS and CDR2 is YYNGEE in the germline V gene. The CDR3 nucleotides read TGTGCCAGCAGCCCCCGAGAGTCTGGGGCCAACGTCCTGACTTTC. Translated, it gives CASSPRESGANVLTF.

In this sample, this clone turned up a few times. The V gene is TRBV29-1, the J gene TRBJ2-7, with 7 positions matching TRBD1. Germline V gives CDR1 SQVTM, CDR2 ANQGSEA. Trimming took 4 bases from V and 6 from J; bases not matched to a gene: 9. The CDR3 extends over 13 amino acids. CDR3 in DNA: TGCAGCGTTGCTACGACAGGGATCAGCGAGCAGTACTTC. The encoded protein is CSVATTGISEQYF.

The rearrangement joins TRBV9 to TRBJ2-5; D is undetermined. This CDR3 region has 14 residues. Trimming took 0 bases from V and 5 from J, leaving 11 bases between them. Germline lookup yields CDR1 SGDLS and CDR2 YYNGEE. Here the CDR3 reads CASSVGSRVETQYF. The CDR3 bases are TGTGCCAGCAGCGTAGGGAGTAGAGTTGAGACCCAGTACTTC.

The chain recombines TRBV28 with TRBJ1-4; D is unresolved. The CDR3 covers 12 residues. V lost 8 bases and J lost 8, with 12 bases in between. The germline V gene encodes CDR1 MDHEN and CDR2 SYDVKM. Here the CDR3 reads CASGPRGEKLFF. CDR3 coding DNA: TGTGCCAGCGGGCCCCGAGGGGAAAAACTGTTTTTT. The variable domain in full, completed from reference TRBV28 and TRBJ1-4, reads DVKVTQSSRYLVKRTGEKVFLECVQDMDHENMFWYRQDPGLGLRLIYFSYDVKMKEKGDIPEGYSVSREKKERFSLILESASTNQTSMYLCASGPRGEKLFFGSGTQLSVL.

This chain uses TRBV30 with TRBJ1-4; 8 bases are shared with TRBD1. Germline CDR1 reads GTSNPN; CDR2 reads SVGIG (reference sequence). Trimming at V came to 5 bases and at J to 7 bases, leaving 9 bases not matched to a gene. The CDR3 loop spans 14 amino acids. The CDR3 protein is CAWARGRGGEKLFF. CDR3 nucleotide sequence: TGTGCCTGGGCCAGGGGGCGAGGGGGTGAAAAACTGTTTTTT.

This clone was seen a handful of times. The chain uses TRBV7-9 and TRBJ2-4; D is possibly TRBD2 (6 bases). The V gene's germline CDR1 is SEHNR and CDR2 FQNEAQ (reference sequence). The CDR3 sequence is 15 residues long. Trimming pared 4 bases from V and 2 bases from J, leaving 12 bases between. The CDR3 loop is CASSSKGGPKNIQYF. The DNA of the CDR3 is TGTGCCAGCAGCTCCAAGGGAGGACCCAAAAACATTCAGTACTTC.

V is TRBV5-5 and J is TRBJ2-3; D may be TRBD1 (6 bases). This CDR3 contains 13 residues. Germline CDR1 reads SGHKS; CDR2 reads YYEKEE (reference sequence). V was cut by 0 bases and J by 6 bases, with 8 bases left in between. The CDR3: CASSLDRADTQYF. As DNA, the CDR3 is TGTGCCAGCAGCTTGGACAGGGCCGATACGCAGTATTTT.

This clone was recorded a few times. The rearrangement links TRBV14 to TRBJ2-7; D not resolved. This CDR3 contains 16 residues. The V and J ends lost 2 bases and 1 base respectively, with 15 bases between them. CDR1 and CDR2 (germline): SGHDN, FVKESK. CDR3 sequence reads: CASSQFMAYRSYEQYF. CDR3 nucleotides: TGTGCCAGCAGCCAATTTATGGCATACCGATCCTACGAGCAGTACTTC.

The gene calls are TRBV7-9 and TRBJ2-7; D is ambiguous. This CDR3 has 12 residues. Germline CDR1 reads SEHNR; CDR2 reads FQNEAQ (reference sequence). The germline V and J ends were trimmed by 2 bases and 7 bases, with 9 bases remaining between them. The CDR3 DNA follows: TGTGCCAGCAGCTTATGGGGTTCGGAGCAGTACGTC. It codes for CASSLWGSEQYV.

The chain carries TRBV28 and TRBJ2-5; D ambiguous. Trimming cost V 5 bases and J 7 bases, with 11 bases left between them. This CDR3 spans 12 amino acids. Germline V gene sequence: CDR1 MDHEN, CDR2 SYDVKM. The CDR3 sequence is CASSIAPGTQYF. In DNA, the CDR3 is TGTGCCAGCAGTATTGCGCCGGGGACCCAGTACTTC.

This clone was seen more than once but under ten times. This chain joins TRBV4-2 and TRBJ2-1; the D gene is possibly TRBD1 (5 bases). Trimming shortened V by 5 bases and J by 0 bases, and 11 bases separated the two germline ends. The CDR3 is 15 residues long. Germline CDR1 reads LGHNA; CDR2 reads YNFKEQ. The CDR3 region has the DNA TGTGCCAGCAGCATGAGACAGAGCTCCTACAATGAGCAGTTCTTC. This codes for CASSMRQSSYNEQFF.

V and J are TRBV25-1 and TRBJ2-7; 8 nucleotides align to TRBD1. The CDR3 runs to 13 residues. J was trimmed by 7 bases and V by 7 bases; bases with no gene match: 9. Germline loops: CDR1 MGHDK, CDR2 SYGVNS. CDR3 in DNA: TGTGCCAGCATCGCAGGGGGCGCGGGGGAGCAGTACTTC. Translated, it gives CASIAGGAGEQYF.

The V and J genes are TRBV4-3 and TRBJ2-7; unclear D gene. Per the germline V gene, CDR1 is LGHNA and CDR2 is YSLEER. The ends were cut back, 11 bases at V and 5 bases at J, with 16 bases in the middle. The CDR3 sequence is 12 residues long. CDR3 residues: CAPTLGTHEQYF. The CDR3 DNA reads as TGCGCCCCAACCCTGGGCACCCACGAGCAGTACTTC.

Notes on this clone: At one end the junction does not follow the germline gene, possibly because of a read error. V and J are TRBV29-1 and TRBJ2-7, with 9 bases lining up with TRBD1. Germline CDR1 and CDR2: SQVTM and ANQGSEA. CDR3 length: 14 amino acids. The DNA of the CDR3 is TGCAGCGTAGAAGCGACAGGGGGAGTTTACGAGCAGTACTTC. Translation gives CSVEATGGVYEQYF.

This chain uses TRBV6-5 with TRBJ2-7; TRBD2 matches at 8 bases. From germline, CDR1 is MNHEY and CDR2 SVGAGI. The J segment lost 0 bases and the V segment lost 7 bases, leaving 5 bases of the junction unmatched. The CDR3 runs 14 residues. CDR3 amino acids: CASTFGRGSYEQYF. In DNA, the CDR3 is TGTGCCAGCACTTTCGGGAGGGGCTCCTACGAGCAGTACTTC.

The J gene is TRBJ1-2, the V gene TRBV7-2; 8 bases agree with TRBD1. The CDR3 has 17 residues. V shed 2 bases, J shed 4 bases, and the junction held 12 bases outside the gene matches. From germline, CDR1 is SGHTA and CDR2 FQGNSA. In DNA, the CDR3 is TGTGCCAGCAGCTTACGATTATCTGGACAGGGCCTCTATGGCTACACCTTC. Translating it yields CASSLRLSGQGLYGYTF.

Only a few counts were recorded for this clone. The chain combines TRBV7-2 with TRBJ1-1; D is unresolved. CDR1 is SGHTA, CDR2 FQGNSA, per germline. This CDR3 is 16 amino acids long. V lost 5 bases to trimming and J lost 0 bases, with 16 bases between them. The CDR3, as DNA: TGTGCCAGCAGCCCCAATGGCCGGGCCCTGAACACTGAAGCTTTCTTT. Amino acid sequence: CASSPNGRALNTEAFF.

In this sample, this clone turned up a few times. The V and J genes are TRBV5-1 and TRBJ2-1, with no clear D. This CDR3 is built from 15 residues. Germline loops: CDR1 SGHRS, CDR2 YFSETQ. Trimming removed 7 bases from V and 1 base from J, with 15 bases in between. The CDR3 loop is CASGGTAPSYNEQFF. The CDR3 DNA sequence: TGCGCCAGCGGTGGCACAGCCCCGTCCTACAATGAGCAGTTCTTC.

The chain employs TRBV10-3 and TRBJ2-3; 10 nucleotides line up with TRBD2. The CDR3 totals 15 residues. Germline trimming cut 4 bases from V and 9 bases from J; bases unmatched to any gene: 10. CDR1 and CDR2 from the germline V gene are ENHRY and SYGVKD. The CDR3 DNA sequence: TGTGCCATCAGTGGTAATAGCGGGGGGACCGTAACGCAGTATTTT. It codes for CAISGNSGGTVTQYF.

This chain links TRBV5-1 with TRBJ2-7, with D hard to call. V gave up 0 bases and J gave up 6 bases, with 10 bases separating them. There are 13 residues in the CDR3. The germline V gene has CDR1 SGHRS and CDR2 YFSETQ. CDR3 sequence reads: CASSLETGGEQYV. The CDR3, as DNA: TGCGCCAGCAGCTTGGAAACGGGTGGCGAGCAGTACGTC.

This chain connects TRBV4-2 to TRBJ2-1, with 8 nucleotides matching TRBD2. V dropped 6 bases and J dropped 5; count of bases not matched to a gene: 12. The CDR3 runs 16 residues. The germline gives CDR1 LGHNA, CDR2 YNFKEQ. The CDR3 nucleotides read TGTGCCAGCAGACCGACTAGCGCTGGGGGGGACAATGAGCAGTTCTTC. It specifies CASRPTSAGGDNEQFF.